These 6 T cell receptor beta chains were sequenced from one sample in a study of blood T cell repertoires in COVID-19. Method: immunoSEQ multiplex PCR; TCRdb's copy keeps in-frame clones and lacks some. The table has hundreds of thousands of clones, around 83% seen once. Sequencing input: peripheral blood. These TCRs come from a woman aged 50 to 60 with acute or convalescent COVID-19.

This clone has just a few counts. The V call is TRBV5-6, the J call TRBJ1-5, with 9 bases matching TRBD1. CDR1 is SGHDT, CDR2 YYEEEE, per germline. This CDR3 is built from 14 residues. The J segment lost 4 bases and the V segment lost 4 bases, leaving 3 bases of the junction unmatched. CDR3 sequence (DNA): TGTGCCAGCAGCCTAGACAGGGGGAATCAGCCCCAGCATTTT. It yields the protein CASSLDRGNQPQHF.

V and J are TRBV28 and TRBJ1-4; 7 nucleotides agree with TRBD1. The V and J ends lost 6 bases and 7 bases, in that order; junction bases with no gene match: 11. The germline V gene encodes CDR1 MDHEN and CDR2 SYDVKM. This CDR3 region has 15 residues. The CDR3 here is CASSPQDRFGEKLFF. The CDR3 coding sequence is TGTGCCAGCAGCCCACAGGACAGGTTCGGTGAAAAACTGTTTTTT.

This rearrangement joins TRBV27 to TRBJ2-3, with D unclear. CDR1 and CDR2 from the germline V gene are MNHEY and SMNVEV (reference sequence). The V end lost 7 bases, the J end lost 2 bases, and 16 bases lay between the germline ends. This CDR3 spans 15 amino acids. The CDR3 DNA reads TGTGCCAGCACCTCCTTCGTTGGCAACACAGATACGCAGTATTTT. Its protein product is CASTSFVGNTDTQYF.

The V and J genes are TRBV27 and TRBJ1-5; D gene unclear. The CDR3 spans 17 residues. Germline CDR1 reads MNHEY; CDR2 reads SMNVEV (reference sequence). V dropped 6 bases and J dropped 5 bases, with 23 bases sitting between them. The CDR3 region has the DNA TGTGCCAGCAGGTTGAGATTCGTAGCTAAACGGGATCAGCCCCAGCATTTT. It codes for CASRLRFVAKRDQPQHF.

J is TRBJ2-1 and V is TRBV19, with 14 bases lining up with TRBD2. The CDR3 is 16 residues long. CDR1 is LNHDA, CDR2 SQIVND, per germline (reference sequence). With 5 bases clipped from V and 6 bases from J, the junction kept 6 bases outside the gene matches. CDR3 bases: TGTGCCAGTAGTTCACGGACTAGCGGGAGGATCAATGAGCAGTTCTTC. Residues: CASSSRTSGRINEQFF.

This chain links TRBV19 with TRBJ2-5, with D hard to call. V lost 5 bases, J lost 1 base, and 5 bases lay in between. Germline CDR1 reads LNHDA; CDR2 reads SQIVND (reference sequence). This CDR3 comprises 12 residues. CDR3 amino acids: CASSPSQETQYF. Written as DNA, the CDR3 is TGTGCCAGTAGTCCATCCCAAGAGACCCAGTACTTC.